The present T cell receptor (beta chain) was sequenced within a study of cytomegalovirus exposure and HLA in healthy donors. Looked up from germline, CDR1 is SEHNR and CDR2 is FQNEAQ (reference sequence). With 4 bases removed from V and 5 bases from J, the gap between germline ends came to 14 bases. The CDR3 extends over 14 amino acids. The primer mix had 60 Vbeta and 13 Jbeta primers. TCRdb's copy holds only in-frame clones and misses some; the assay was immunoSEQ multiplex PCR. The data contain about 180,000 clones, about 82% of them singletons. This chain uses TRBV7-9 with TRBJ1-1; no clear D gene. The source is a man between 18 and 29 years old in good health and CMV-seronegative. The sample consisted of PBMCs. CDR3 in DNA: TGTGCCAGCAGCTCTAGAGCCGCGGGAACTGAAGCTTTCTTT. Encoded protein: CASSSRAAGTEAFF. Filled out from reference TRBV7-9 and TRBJ1-1, the complete variable domain reads DTGVSQNPRHKITKRGQNVTFRCDPISEHNRLYWYRQTLGQGPEFLTYFQNEAQLEKSRLLSDRFSAERPKGSFSTLEIQRTEQGDSAMYLCASSSRAAGTEAFFGQGTRLTVV.